The 32 T cell receptor beta chains reported below all come from one sample, sequenced in a study of response to subunit inactivated influenza vaccine. TCRdb reprocessed the RT-PCR reads via MiXCR and lists one record per CDR3 protein. The table has 150,000 to 200,000 distinct CDR3 sequences, under 13% seen once. The source was non-naive T cells sorted from PBMCs, collected 45 days after vaccination. Receptors originate from a man aged 50-60 years who received an inactivated influenza vaccine.

This clonotype was seen many times. The chain recombines TRBV7-2 with TRBJ1-5; 7 bases map to TRBD1. There are 15 residues in the CDR3. V lost 2 bases and J lost 3; bases outside the gene matches: 4. Germline lookup yields CDR1 SGHTA and CDR2 FQGNSA. The CDR3 region is CASSLSTGYNQPQHF. The CDR3 bases are TGTGCCAGCAGCTTATCGACAGGGTACAATCAGCCCCAGCATTTT.

This clonotype was observed many times. The rearrangement uses TRBV11-2 and TRBJ1-4; 7 bases map to TRBD1. Germline CDR1 reads SGHAT; CDR2 reads FQNNGV. The CDR3 runs to 15 residues. Trimming took 5 bases from V and 12 from J; bases not matched to a gene: 15. The CDR3 protein is CASSHYRGAKPELFF. CDR3 sequence (DNA): TGTGCCAGCAGCCATTACAGGGGCGCTAAACCGGAACTGTTTTTT.

This clonotype was seen repeatedly, ten times or more. The genes are TRBV12-3 or TRBV12-4 and TRBJ1-2; D not certain. V lost 11 bases, J lost 0 bases, and 7 bases lay in between. The CDR3 consists of 11 residues. The DNA for the CDR3 is TGTGCCTCTGGAGCTAACTATGGCTACACCTTC. This gives the protein CASGANYGYTF.

The V call is TRBV10-3, the J call TRBJ2-7; D may be TRBD1 (5 bases). This CDR3 region has 13 residues. V lost 2 bases to trimming and J lost 3 bases, with 8 bases between them. CDR1 is ENHRY, CDR2 SYGVKD, per germline. CDR3 sequence: CAISEGQVYEQYF. For the CDR3, the DNA is TGTGCCATCAGTGAGGGACAAGTCTACGAGCAGTACTTC.

The table lists this clonotype with a few counts. The chain combines TRBV3-1 with TRBJ1-2, with TRBD1 matching over 7 bases. Germline loops: CDR1 LGHDT, CDR2 YNNKEL (reference sequence). The CDR3 extends over 16 amino acids. V was clipped by 0 bases and J by 5 bases; unmatched bases: 9. CDR3 nucleotide sequence: TGTGCCAGCAGCCAAGAGAGTCGGCAGGGGGGTTATGGCTACACCTTC. This encodes CASSQESRQGGYGYTF.

This clonotype was detected ten times or more. J is TRBJ1-2 and V is TRBV4-3; D is undetermined. The CDR3 extends over 16 amino acids. V dropped 0 bases and J dropped 2 bases, with 13 bases sitting between them. Germline V lookup: CDR1 LGHNA, CDR2 YSLEER. CDR3 sequence: CASSQDHGMENYGYTF. The CDR3 DNA reads as TGCGCCAGCAGCCAAGATCACGGGATGGAGAACTATGGCTACACCTTC.

This clonotype was observed a few times. The genes are TRBV9 and TRBJ2-3; 10 nucleotides line up with TRBD2. V dropped 0 bases and J dropped 0; count of bases not matched to a gene: 7. Germline V CDR1 and CDR2: SGDLS, YYNGEE. This CDR3 region has 18 residues. The CDR3 is CASSVGLAGALSTDTQYF. As DNA, the CDR3 is TGTGCCAGCAGCGTAGGTCTAGCGGGGGCCCTTAGCACAGATACGCAGTATTTT.

The V and J genes are TRBV18 and TRBJ1-5, with 7 nucleotides matching TRBD1. J was trimmed by 1 base and V by 1 base; bases with no gene match: 10. Germline CDR1 reads KGHSH; CDR2 reads LQKENI. The CDR3 contains 18 residues. The CDR3 sequence: CASSPRAGGLASNQPQHF. In DNA form, the CDR3 reads TGTGCCAGCTCACCACGGGCAGGGGGATTAGCGAGCAATCAGCCCCAGCATTTT. The full variable domain, with the rest looked up from reference TRBV18 and TRBJ1-5, is NAGVMQNPRHLVRRRGQEARLRCSPMKGHSHVYWYRQLPEEGLKFMVYLQKENIIDESGMPKERFSAEFPKEGPSILRIQQVVRGDSAAYFCASSPRAGGLASNQPQHFGDGTRLSIL.

This clonotype has just a few counts. This chain joins TRBV4-2 and TRBJ1-2; D might be TRBD1 (5 bases). V lost 0 bases, J lost 2 bases, and 16 bases lay in between. Per the germline V gene, CDR1 is LGHNA and CDR2 is YNFKEQ. The length of the CDR3 is 17 residues. The CDR3 region has the DNA TGTGCCAGCAGCCAAGATCTTGGGAGGGGACGGAACTATGGCTACACCTTC. Translated, it gives CASSQDLGRGRNYGYTF.

This clonotype has at least ten counts. V gene TRBV4-3 combines with J gene TRBJ2-7, with TRBD1 as a possible D gene (6 bases). Germline loops: CDR1 LGHNA, CDR2 YSLEER. The ends were cut back, 0 bases at V and 4 bases at J, with 16 bases in the middle. The CDR3 consists of 16 residues. CDR3 DNA sequence: TGCGCCAGCAGCCAAGATTCGACAGGAAGGTCTTACGAGCAGTACTTC. It encodes CASSQDSTGRSYEQYF.

This clonotype was recorded many times. The genes are TRBV12-3 or TRBV12-4 and TRBJ1-5, with 7 bases aligning to TRBD1. V dropped 5 bases and J dropped 4; count of bases not matched to a gene: 8. The CDR3 has 15 amino acids. Here the CDR3 DNA reads TGTGCCAGCAGTCATCAGGGGGTTAAAAATCAGCCCCAGCATTTT. It translates to CASSHQGVKNQPQHF.

This clonotype showed up many times. V and J are TRBV29-1 and TRBJ2-3, with D unclear. From germline, CDR1 is SQVTM and CDR2 ANQGSEA. This CDR3 spans 16 amino acids. Deletions cut 0 bases from V and 0 bases from J, with 13 bases between. The CDR3 region has the DNA TGCAGCGTTGAAGATATCCTCGCGTTTAGCACAGATACGCAGTATTTT. As protein: CSVEDILAFSTDTQYF.

This rearrangement joins TRBV20-1 to TRBJ2-5, with a weak D call TRBD2 (6 bases). V lost 0 bases and J lost 5, with 10 bases in between. The CDR3 has 13 residues. CDR1 is DFQATT, CDR2 SNEGSKA, per germline (reference sequence). CDR3 amino acids: CSARDGGRETQYF. CDR3 coding DNA: TGCAGTGCTAGAGATGGAGGGAGGGAGACCCAGTACTTC.

The chain joins TRBV10-3 to TRBJ2-1, with a tentative D call TRBD2 (6 bases). V lost 2 bases, J lost 12 bases, and 11 bases lay in between. Per germline, CDR1 ENHRY and CDR2 SYGVKD. The length of the CDR3 is 12 residues. This CDR3 reads CAISEPGRGQFF. CDR3 sequence (DNA): TGTGCCATCAGTGAGCCCGGGAGAGGGCAGTTCTTC.

The sample holds many counts of this clonotype. This chain uses TRBV6-2 or TRBV6-3 with TRBJ1-4; D not certain. The V and J ends lost 6 bases and 8 bases respectively, with 7 bases between them. The CDR3 is made up of 11 amino acids. CDR1 is MNHEY and CDR2 is SVGEGT in the germline V gene. Written as DNA, the CDR3 is TGTGCCAGCAGGATCGCGGAAAAACTGTTTTTT. Its translation is CASRIAEKLFF.

The rearrangement uses TRBV7-2 and TRBJ2-7; D call uncertain. Looked up from germline, CDR1 is SGHTA and CDR2 is FQGNSA. V was clipped by 5 bases and J by 3 bases, with 11 bases between them. The CDR3 totals 13 residues. As DNA, the CDR3 is TGTGCCAGCAGCCGGTGGACGAGCTACGAGCAGTACTTC. Translated, it gives CASSRWTSYEQYF.

This clonotype has a handful of counts. The chain couples TRBV6-2 or TRBV6-3 to TRBJ2-7; D is unresolved. Trimming pared 5 bases from V and 4 bases from J, leaving 9 bases between. Germline V gene sequence: CDR1 MNHEY, CDR2 SVGEGT. The CDR3 is 12 amino acids. CDR3 region: CASSPNGYEQYF. As DNA, the CDR3 is TGTGCCAGCAGTCCGAACGGGTACGAGCAGTACTTC.

The chain links TRBV27 to TRBJ2-5, with 15 bases that match TRBD2. Germline lookup yields CDR1 MNHEY and CDR2 SMNVEV (reference sequence). The length of the CDR3 is 16 residues. The J segment lost 4 bases and the V segment lost 0 bases, leaving 0 bases of the junction unmatched. CDR3 nucleotide sequence: TGTGCCAGCAGTTTATCGGGACTAGCGGGGGGAGAGACCCAGTACTTC. Protein sequence: CASSLSGLAGGETQYF.

In this sample, this clonotype turned up a few times. The chain employs TRBV28 and TRBJ2-7; the match to TRBD1 covers 8 bases. The CDR3 is 13 amino acids. From germline, CDR1 is MDHEN and CDR2 SYDVKM. The V gene end was trimmed by 8 bases and the J gene end by 4 bases; junction bases not matched to a gene: 7. CDR3 protein: CASLLQGAYEQYF. In DNA, the CDR3 is TGTGCCAGCCTTTTGCAGGGGGCATACGAGCAGTACTTC. Together with reference TRBV28 and TRBJ2-7, the CDR3 gives the full variable domain: DVKVTQSSRYLVKRTGEKVFLECVQDMDHENMFWYRQDPGLGLRLIYFSYDVKMKEKGDIPEGYSVSREKKERFSLILESASTNQTSMYLCASLLQGAYEQYFGPGTRLTVT.

V and J are TRBV12-3 or TRBV12-4 and TRBJ1-5; possible D gene TRBD1, 5 bases. The CDR3 contains 15 residues. The ends were cut back, 6 bases at V and 6 bases at J, with 18 bases in the middle. The CDR3 DNA is TGTGCCAGCAGCCGGGACTCTATTGGCGGTCAGCCCCAGCATTTT. It encodes CASSRDSIGGQPQHF.

In its sample, this clonotype was seen a few times. V gene TRBV7-8 combines with J gene TRBJ2-7; 7 nucleotides align to TRBD1. The junction had 11 bases not matched to a gene; V was cut back by 5 bases and J by 4 bases. The CDR3 sequence is 15 residues long. From germline, CDR1 is SGHVS and CDR2 FQNEAQ. CDR3 nucleotides: TGTGCCAGCAGCGAGATGGCACAGGGGTCGTACGAGCAGTACTTC. It codes for CASSEMAQGSYEQYF.

Many counts were recorded for this clonotype. Here the CDR3 reads CASSNHIQGATEAFF. CDR3 DNA sequence: TGCGCCAGCAGCAACCATATTCAGGGAGCCACTGAAGCTTTCTTT. The genes are TRBV5-1 and TRBJ1-1; perhaps TRBD1 as D (5 bases). The length of the CDR3 is 15 residues. In germline, CDR1 is SGHRS, CDR2 YFSETQ. The V end lost 4 bases, the J end lost 4 bases, and 17 bases lay between the germline ends.

The chain links TRBV7-3 to TRBJ2-3; TRBD2 might be the D (6 bases). CDR1 and CDR2 (germline): SGHTA, FQGTGA. The CDR3 is 13 residues long. V lost 5 bases and J lost 10, with 16 bases in between. CDR3 nucleotide sequence: TGTGCCAGCAGCCCCGAGGGTGCGGGGTCGCAGTATTTT. Translation gives CASSPEGAGSQYF.

Concerning this clonotype: One base away lies a much larger clone, so this may be a sequencing read error. The chain links TRBV5-1 to TRBJ2-7; possibly TRBD1 for D (6 bases). CDR1 and CDR2 from the germline V gene are SGHRS and YFSETQ. This CDR3 region has 13 residues. The CDR3 sequence is CTSSPRTAYEQYF. In DNA, the CDR3 is TGCACCAGCAGCCCTAGGACAGCGTACGAGCAGTACTTC.

This clonotype was detected ten times or more. The rearrangement uses TRBV4-3 and TRBJ1-2; D uncertain. The CDR3 has 14 amino acids. Per the germline V gene, CDR1 is LGHNA and CDR2 is YSLEER. Trimming cost V 0 bases and J 4 bases, with 9 bases left between them. CDR3 DNA: TGCGCCAGCAGCCAAGACCCCTCGGGCTATGGCTACACCTTC. It specifies CASSQDPSGYGYTF.

Only a few counts were recorded for this clonotype. V and J are TRBV6-1 and TRBJ2-7; TRBD1 matches at 7 bases. Trimming cost V 4 bases and J 0 bases; bases outside gene matches: 6. Germline values: CDR1 MNHNS, CDR2 SASEGT. The CDR3 consists of 15 residues. The CDR3 spells CASSARTGSSYEQYF. DNA for the CDR3: TGTGCCAGCAGTGCCCGGACAGGCAGCTCCTACGAGCAGTACTTC.

This clonotype has a count of ten or more. The chain has TRBV7-9 and TRBJ2-5; a weak D match, TRBD1 (5 bases). V lost 8 bases, J lost 2 bases, and 18 bases lay in between. This CDR3 spans 15 amino acids. Germline CDR1 and CDR2: SEHNR and FQNEAQ (reference sequence). The DNA of the CDR3 is TGTGCCAGCGCCCCAGGTGGAAGGGGTCAAGAGACCCAGTACTTC. Protein: CASAPGGRGQETQYF.

This clonotype was counted a few times. This rearrangement joins TRBV4-3 to TRBJ2-2; D is perhaps TRBD1 (6 bases). Germline CDR1 LGHNA, CDR2 YSLEER. Trimming shortened V by 3 bases and J by 0 bases, and 17 bases separated the two germline ends. CDR3 size: 18 residues. Here the CDR3 DNA reads TGCGCCAGCAGCCAGGGTGGAATCAGGACAGCGAACACCGGGGAGCTGTTTTTT. The encoded protein is CASSQGGIRTANTGELFF.

This clonotype was seen more than once but under ten times. J is TRBJ1-5 and V is TRBV4-3; no definite D call. The V end was cut by 3 bases, the J end by 4 bases, with 7 bases between. Germline V CDR1 and CDR2: LGHNA, YSLEER. The length of the CDR3 is 13 residues. CDR3: CASSQGMNQPQHF. CDR3 nucleotide sequence: TGCGCCAGCAGCCAGGGAATGAATCAGCCCCAGCATTTT.

The rearrangement joins TRBV6-5 to TRBJ2-7; D call uncertain. There are 13 residues in the CDR3. V shed 8 bases and J shed 3 bases, with 14 bases lying between them. The germline CDR1 and CDR2 sequences are MNHEY and SVGAGI. The CDR3 sequence: CASGNPSFYEQYF. DNA for the CDR3: TGTGCCAGCGGTAACCCAAGCTTCTACGAGCAGTACTTC.

The chain couples TRBV20-1 to TRBJ2-1, with 15 bases fitting TRBD2. J gave up 2 bases and V 7 bases, and 6 bases lay outside the gene matches. There are 16 residues in the CDR3. CDR1 is DFQATT, CDR2 SNEGSKA, per germline (reference sequence). CDR3 nucleotides: TGCAGTGGCGAGGGACTAGCGGGAGGACCCTACAATGAGCAGTTCTTC. Translating gives CSGEGLAGGPYNEQFF.

This clonotype has ten or more counts. The chain combines TRBV12-3 or TRBV12-4 with TRBJ1-2, with D perhaps TRBD1 (5 bases). The CDR3 is made up of 12 amino acids. The V gene lost 3 bases and the J gene lost 6 bases, with 8 bases spanning the gap. CDR3 nucleotide sequence: TGTGCCAGCAGTTTGAAGGGGAATGGCTACACCTTC. It yields the protein CASSLKGNGYTF.